The source of this T cell receptor (beta chain) is a study of cytomegalovirus exposure and HLA in healthy donors. Findings of the study overall: Despite most TCR sequences being rare, some public TCRs occurred in many donors. Overall, about 160 TCR beta chains were annotated as cytomegalovirus-associated.

Some clones are missing from TCRdb's copy, which holds only in-frame ones; the method was immunoSEQ multiplex PCR. The sample carries some 170,000 clones, about 90% recorded once. For this clone: Its antigen remains unidentified.

Trimming removed 5 bases from V and 1 base from J, with 14 bases in between. Germline lookup yields CDR1 SGHTA and CDR2 FQGTGA. The CDR3 loop spans 15 amino acids. The receptor's source is a woman aged 25 to 39 in good health and CMV-seronegative. The sample consisted of PBMCs. The rearrangement links TRBV7-3 to TRBJ2-5, with D unclear. The CDR3: CASSPVGRIQETQYF. As DNA, the CDR3 is TGTGCCAGCAGCCCCGTGGGTCGCATCCAAGAGACCCAGTACTTC.